The sample holds a few counts of the clone carrying this T cell receptor beta chain. Its target is not known. Germline V gene data show CDR1 as SQVTM and CDR2 as ANQGSEA. The length of the CDR3 is 13 residues. The V and J ends lost 3 bases and 2 bases respectively, with 10 bases between them. The sample comes from a study of blood T cells in healthy people across ages. PCR was performed a second time for 7 to 11 cycles using a sample-barcoded 5' primer and a J-beta primer mix. Sequencing yielded, for each sample, at least 3 million paired-end reads carrying CDR3. One entry per CDR3 protein, called by TCRdb with MiXCR from the 5' RACE reads. The table lists 700,000 or so distinct CDR3 sequences, about a fifth of them singletons. Per individual sample, total RNA of at least 5.5 micrograms was extracted. Study results and caveats: The study could not conclusively compare naive and antigen-experienced cells, given its unsorted PBMCs. Greater diversity and more naive CD4+ cells were seen in long-lived donors than in aged donors.

This TCR was recovered from a man between 65 and 85 years old in good health. The material sequenced was blood. This chain links TRBV29-1 with TRBJ1-1; D remains ambiguous. The CDR3 here is CSVDSPSNTEAFF. In DNA, the CDR3 is TGCAGCGTTGATTCTCCCTCTAACACTGAAGCTTTCTTT.